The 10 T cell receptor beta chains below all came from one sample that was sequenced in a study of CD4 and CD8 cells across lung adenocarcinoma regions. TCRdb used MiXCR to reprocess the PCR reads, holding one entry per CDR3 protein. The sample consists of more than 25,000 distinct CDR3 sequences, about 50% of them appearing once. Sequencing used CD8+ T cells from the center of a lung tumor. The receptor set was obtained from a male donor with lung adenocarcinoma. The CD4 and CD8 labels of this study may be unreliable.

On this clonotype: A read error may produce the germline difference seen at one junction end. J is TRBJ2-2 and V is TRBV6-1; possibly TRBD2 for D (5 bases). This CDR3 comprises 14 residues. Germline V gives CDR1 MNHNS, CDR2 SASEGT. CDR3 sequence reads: CASSETANTGELYF. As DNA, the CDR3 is TGTGCCAGCAGTGAAACTGCTAACACCGGGGAGCTGTACTTC.

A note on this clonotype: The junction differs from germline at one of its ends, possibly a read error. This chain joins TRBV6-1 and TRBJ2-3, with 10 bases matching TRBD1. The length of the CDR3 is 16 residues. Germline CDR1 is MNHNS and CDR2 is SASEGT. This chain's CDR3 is CASSDAGTGAKDTQYF. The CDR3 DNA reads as TGTGCGAGCAGTGACGCGGGGACAGGGGCCAAAGACACGCAGTACTTT.

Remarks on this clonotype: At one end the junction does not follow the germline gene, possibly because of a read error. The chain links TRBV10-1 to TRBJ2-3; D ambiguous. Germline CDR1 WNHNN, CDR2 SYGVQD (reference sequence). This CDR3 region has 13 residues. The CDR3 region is CASRLSATNTQYF. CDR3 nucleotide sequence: TGCGCCAGCAGGCTGAGCGCCACAAATACTCAGTATTTT.

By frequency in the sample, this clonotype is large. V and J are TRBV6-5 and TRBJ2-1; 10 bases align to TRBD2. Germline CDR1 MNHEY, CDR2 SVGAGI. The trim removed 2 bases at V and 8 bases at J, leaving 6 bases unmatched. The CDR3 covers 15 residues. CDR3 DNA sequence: TGTGCCAGCAGTTACAGGACTAGCGGATTTCATGAGCAGTTCTTC. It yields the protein CASSYRTSGFHEQFF.

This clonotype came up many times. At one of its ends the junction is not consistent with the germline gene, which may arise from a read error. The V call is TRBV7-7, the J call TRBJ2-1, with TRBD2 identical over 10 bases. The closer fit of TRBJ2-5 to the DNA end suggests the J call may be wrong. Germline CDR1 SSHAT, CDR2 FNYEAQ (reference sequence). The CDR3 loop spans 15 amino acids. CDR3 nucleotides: TGTGCTAGCAGCTTCGGACTAGCGGCAGAAGAGACCCAGTACTTC. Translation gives CASSFGLAAEETQYF.

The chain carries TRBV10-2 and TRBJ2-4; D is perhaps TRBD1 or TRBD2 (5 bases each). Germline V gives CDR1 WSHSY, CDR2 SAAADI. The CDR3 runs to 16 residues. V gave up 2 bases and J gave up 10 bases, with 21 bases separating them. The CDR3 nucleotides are TGCGCCAGCAGTGAGCCGGGGCGGCGAGCCACAGATATTCAGTACTTC. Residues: CASSEPGRRATDIQYF.

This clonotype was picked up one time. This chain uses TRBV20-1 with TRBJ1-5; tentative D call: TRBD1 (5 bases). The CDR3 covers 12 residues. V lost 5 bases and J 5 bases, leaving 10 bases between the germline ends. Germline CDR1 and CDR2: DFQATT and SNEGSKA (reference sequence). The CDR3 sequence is CSAAGVDQPQHF. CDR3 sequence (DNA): TGCAGTGCTGCGGGGGTGGATCAGCCCCAGCATTTT.

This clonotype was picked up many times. The CDR3 bases are TGCGCCAGCAGCCAAGAAGGGCAGGACCCCTACGAGCAGTACTTC. Translating it yields CASSQEGQDPYEQYF. The rearrangement joins TRBV4-1 to TRBJ2-1; no clear D. Gene TRBJ2-7 matches the end of the DNA better, so the J call may be wrong. This CDR3 spans 15 amino acids. From germline, CDR1 is MGHRA and CDR2 YSYEKL.

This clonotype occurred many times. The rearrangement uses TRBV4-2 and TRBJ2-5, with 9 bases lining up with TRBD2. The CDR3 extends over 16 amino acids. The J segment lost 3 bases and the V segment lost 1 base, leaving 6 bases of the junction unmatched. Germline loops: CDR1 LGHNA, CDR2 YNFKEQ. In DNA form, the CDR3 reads TGTGCCAGCAGCCAAGGGGGTAGCGGGGGAGAAGAGACCCAGTACTTC. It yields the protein CASSQGGSGGEETQYF.

CDR3 in amino acids: CAGCPADTQYF. In DNA form, the CDR3 reads TGTGCCGGCTGTCCGGCAGATACGCAGTATTTT. This sequence joins TRBV6-6 and TRBJ2-3; D is unclear. The length of the CDR3 is 11 residues. Germline V lookup: CDR1 MNHNY, CDR2 SVGAGI (reference sequence). V was cut by 11 bases and J by 4 bases, with 10 bases left in between.